Below, 8 T cell receptor beta chains from the same sample are listed, as sequenced in a study of blood T cell dynamics during melanoma immunotherapy. Data came from immunoSEQ multiplex PCR; TCRdb stores just in-frame clones and leaves some out. The sample yields around 20,000 clones, roughly nine tenths seen once. Stated time point: week 3, after first cycle of checkpoint inhibitor. The source was blood, collected from a patient treated with checkpoint blockade. Source of these receptors: a human donor with melanoma.

V and J are TRBV15 and TRBJ2-1, with TRBD2 matching 13 bases. Trimming took 1 base from V and 5 from J; bases not matched to a gene: 5. The CDR3 totals 17 residues. CDR1 is LNHNV and CDR2 is YYDKDF in the germline V gene (reference sequence). In DNA form, the CDR3 reads TGTGCCACCAGCAGAGCCCCGGGGACTAGCGGGAACAATGAGCAGTTCTTC. The encoded protein is CATSRAPGTSGNNEQFF. The complete variable domain, with remaining parts taken from reference TRBV15 and TRBJ2-1, reads DAMVIQNPRYQVTQFGKPVTLSCSQTLNHNVMYWYQQKSSQAPKLLFHYYDKDFNNEADTPDNFQSRRPNTSFCFLDIRSPGLGDTAMYLCATSRAPGTSGNNEQFFGPGTRLTVL.

This chain connects TRBV29-1 to TRBJ2-7; possibly TRBD2 for D (5 bases). Between the trimmed V and J ends, which lost 3 bases and 0 bases, there was a span of 12 bases. Germline lookup yields CDR1 SQVTM and CDR2 ANQGSEA. The CDR3 has 14 residues. CDR3 nucleotides: TGCAGCGTTGATCAACCTGGGAGCTCCTACGAGCAGTACTTC. This translates into CSVDQPGSSYEQYF.

This chain joins TRBV29-1 and TRBJ1-2; 7 positions agree with TRBD1. V gave up 2 bases and J gave up 5 bases; unmatched junction bases: 5. CDR3 length: 13 residues. The germline V gene has CDR1 SQVTM and CDR2 ANQGSEA. CDR3 nucleotide sequence: TGCAGCGTTGAAAGGGCAGGGGGGTATGGCTACACCTTC. It specifies CSVERAGGYGYTF.

The J gene is TRBJ2-1, the V gene TRBV7-8; D unresolved. The germline V and J ends were trimmed by 2 bases and 0 bases, with 14 bases remaining between them. The germline gives CDR1 SGHVS, CDR2 FQNEAQ. The CDR3 is made up of 17 amino acids. CDR3 DNA sequence: TGTGCCAGCAGCTTAAGGTCACAGCTAAGCTCCTACAATGAGCAGTTCTTC. Translated: CASSLRSQLSSYNEQFF.

J is TRBJ2-5 and V is TRBV6-1, with D unresolved. This CDR3 spans 12 amino acids. CDR1 is MNHNS and CDR2 is SASEGT in the germline V gene. Trimming removed 11 bases at V and 5 bases at J, with 15 bases between. The CDR3 loop is CAGSSLRETQYF. Here the CDR3 DNA reads TGTGCCGGATCGTCTCTGAGGGAGACCCAGTACTTC.

This chain joins TRBV29-1 and TRBJ2-5; 7 positions match TRBD1. The J call may not be correct, given that the DNA end is closer to TRBJ2-7. The CDR3 consists of 11 residues. Germline loops: CDR1 SQVTM, CDR2 ANQGSEA. CDR3 sequence: CSVKTGYEQYF. In DNA, the CDR3 is TGCAGCGTCAAGACAGGGTACGAGCAGTACTTC.

V gene TRBV21-1 combines with J gene TRBJ2-1; the table's D call of TRBD1 was not tested on the DNA. TRBV21-1 is a recognized pseudogene. The CDR3 consists of 18 residues. DNA for the CDR3: TGTGCCAGCAGCGAGACAGGTACCTGGGCTAGCTCCTACAATGAGCAGTTCTTC. Amino acids: CASSETGTWASSYNEQFF.

The rearrangement links TRBV9 to TRBJ2-1; perhaps D is TRBD1 or TRBD2 (7 bases each). Germline V gene sequence: CDR1 SGDLS, CDR2 YYNGEE. The CDR3 extends over 18 amino acids. Trimming shortened V by 4 bases and J by 7 bases, and 27 bases separated the two germline ends. The CDR3 region has the DNA TGTGCCAGCAGCATTAGGAGAGGGGGCGCGGGAGTTGATAATGAGCAGTTCTTC. This translates into CASSIRRGGAGVDNEQFF.